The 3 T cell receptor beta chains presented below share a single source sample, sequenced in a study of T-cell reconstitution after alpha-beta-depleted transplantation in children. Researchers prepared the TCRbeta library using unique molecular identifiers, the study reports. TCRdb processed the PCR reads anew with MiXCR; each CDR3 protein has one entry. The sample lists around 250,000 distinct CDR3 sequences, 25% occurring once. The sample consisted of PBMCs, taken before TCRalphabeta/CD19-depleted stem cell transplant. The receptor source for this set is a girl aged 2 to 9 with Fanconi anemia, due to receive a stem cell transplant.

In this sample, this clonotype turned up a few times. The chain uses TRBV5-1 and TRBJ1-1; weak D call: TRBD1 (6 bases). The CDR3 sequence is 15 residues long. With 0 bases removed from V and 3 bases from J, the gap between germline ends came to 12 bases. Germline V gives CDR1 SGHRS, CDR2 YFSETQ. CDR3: CASSLDREEDTEAFF. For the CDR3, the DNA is TGCGCCAGCAGCTTGGACAGGGAGGAGGACACTGAAGCTTTCTTT.

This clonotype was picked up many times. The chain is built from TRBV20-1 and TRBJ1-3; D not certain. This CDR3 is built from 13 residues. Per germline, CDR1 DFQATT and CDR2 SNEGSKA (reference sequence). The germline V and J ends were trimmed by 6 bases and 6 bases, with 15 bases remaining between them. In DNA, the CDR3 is TGCAGTGCACGGATAGGGTGGGAAAACACCATATATTTT. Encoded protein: CSARIGWENTIYF.

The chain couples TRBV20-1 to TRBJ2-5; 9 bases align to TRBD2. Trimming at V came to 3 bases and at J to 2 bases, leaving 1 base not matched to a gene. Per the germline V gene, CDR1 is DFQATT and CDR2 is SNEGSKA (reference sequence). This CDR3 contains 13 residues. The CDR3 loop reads CSARTSGQETQYF. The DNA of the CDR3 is TGCAGTGCTAGGACTAGCGGTCAAGAGACCCAGTACTTC.